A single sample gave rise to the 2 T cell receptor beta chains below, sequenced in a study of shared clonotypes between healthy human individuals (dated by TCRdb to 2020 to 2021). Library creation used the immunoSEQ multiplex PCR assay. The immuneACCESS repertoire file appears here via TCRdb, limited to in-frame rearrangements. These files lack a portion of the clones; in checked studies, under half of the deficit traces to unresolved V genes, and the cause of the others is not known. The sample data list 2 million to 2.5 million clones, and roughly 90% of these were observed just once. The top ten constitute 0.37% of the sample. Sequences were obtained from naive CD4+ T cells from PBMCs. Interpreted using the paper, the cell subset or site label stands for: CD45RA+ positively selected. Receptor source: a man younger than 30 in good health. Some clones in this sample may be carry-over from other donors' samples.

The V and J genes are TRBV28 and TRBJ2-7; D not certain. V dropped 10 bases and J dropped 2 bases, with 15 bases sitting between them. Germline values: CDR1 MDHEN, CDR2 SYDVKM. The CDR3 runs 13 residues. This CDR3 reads CATRLGPTYEQYF. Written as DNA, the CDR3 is TGTGCCACCAGATTGGGCCCGACCTACGAGCAGTACTTC. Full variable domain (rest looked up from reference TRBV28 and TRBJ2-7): DVKVTQSSRYLVKRTGEKVFLECVQDMDHENMFWYRQDPGLGLRLIYFSYDVKMKEKGDIPEGYSVSREKKERFSLILESASTNQTSMYLCATRLGPTYEQYFGPGTRLTVT.

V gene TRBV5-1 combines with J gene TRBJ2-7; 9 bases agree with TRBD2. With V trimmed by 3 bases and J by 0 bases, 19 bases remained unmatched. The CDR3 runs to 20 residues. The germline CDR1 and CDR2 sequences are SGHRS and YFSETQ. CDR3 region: CASSWESGGRANRLSYEQYF. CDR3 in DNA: TGCGCCAGCAGCTGGGAAAGCGGCGGGAGGGCTAATAGGCTCTCCTACGAGCAGTACTTC.